Listed here are 5 T cell receptor beta chains from one sample, sequenced in a study of OX40 agonist ivuxolimab in advanced cancers. Method: immunoSEQ multiplex PCR; TCRdb's copy keeps in-frame clones and lacks some. Of some 67,000 clones in the sample, around nine tenths were seen once. The sample was CD4+ or CD8+ T cells sorted from blood, taken in a trial of the OX40 agonist ivuxolimab. These receptors were taken from an adult with an advanced solid tumor such as melanoma, head and neck, liver or kidney cancer.

This chain's CDR3 is CASSSIGQGRPPLHF. The CDR3 bases are TGTGCCAGCAGCTCGATTGGACAGGGGAGGCCACCCCTCCACTTT. The genes are TRBV5-6 and TRBJ1-6; 9 nucleotides match TRBD1. Losses at the gene ends were 3 bases for V and 11 bases for J; bases not matched to a gene: 9. The CDR3 totals 15 residues. Germline V gives CDR1 SGHDT, CDR2 YYEEEE.

This clone was observed a handful of times. The chain combines TRBV15 with TRBJ2-3, with no clear D. The CDR3 has 15 amino acids. Germline V gene data show CDR1 as LNHNV and CDR2 as YYDKDF (reference sequence). Trimming pared 0 bases from V and 2 bases from J, leaving 9 bases between. The CDR3 DNA is TGTGCCACCAGCAGAGATCTCTCCGCCACAGATACGCAGTATTTT. Its translation: CATSRDLSATDTQYF.

J is TRBJ2-7 and V is TRBV27, with TRBD1 matching over 7 bases. Trimming removed 3 bases from V and 7 bases from J; junction bases left unmatched: 6. This CDR3 spans 13 amino acids. The germline V gene has CDR1 MNHEY and CDR2 SMNVEV (reference sequence). The CDR3, as DNA: TGTGCCAGCAGTTTTACAGGGGCCAGGGAGCAGTACTTC. This translates into CASSFTGAREQYF.

The CDR3 sequence: CASSREGVENTEAFF. The CDR3, as DNA: TGCGCCAGCAGCAGGGAGGGGGTCGAGAACACTGAAGCTTTCTTT. The chain recombines TRBV5-1 with TRBJ1-1, with D possibly matching TRBD1 (6 bases). This CDR3 contains 15 residues. V was clipped by 4 bases and J by 1 base, with 14 bases between them. CDR1 and CDR2 from the germline V gene are SGHRS and YFSETQ.

The genes are TRBV7-9 and TRBJ2-1; 7 bases match TRBD2. Germline CDR1 SEHNR, CDR2 FQNEAQ (reference sequence). The CDR3 totals 17 residues. Trimming at V came to 1 base and at J to 6 bases, leaving 12 bases not matched to a gene. Here the CDR3 reads CASSLGEGSSSRNEQFF. The CDR3 DNA reads as TGTGCCAGCAGCTTAGGGGAGGGTTCTAGTTCTCGCAATGAGCAGTTCTTC.